Below, 10 T cell receptor beta chains from the same sample are listed, as sequenced in a study of cytomegalovirus exposure and HLA in healthy donors. This PCR relied on a set of 60 Vbeta primers and 13 Jbeta primers. The repertoire was sequenced with immunoSEQ multiplex PCR; TCRdb's copy has only in-frame clones and lacks some. The sample's table shows under 90,000 clones. Input material: PBMCs. These TCRs come from a man between 50 and 59 years old in good health and CMV-seropositive.

The genes are TRBV7-6 and TRBJ2-7; tentatively, D is TRBD1 (6 bases). V was trimmed by 0 bases and J by 4 bases, leaving 22 bases between them. Germline V gene sequence: CDR1 SGHVS, CDR2 FNYEAQ. The CDR3 covers 18 residues. CDR3 sequence reads: CASSLALSEGVSEYEQYF. The CDR3, as DNA: TGTGCCAGCAGCTTAGCGCTTTCAGAGGGGGTTTCTGAGTACGAGCAGTACTTC.

V is TRBV2 and J is TRBJ1-1, with 9 bases that match TRBD1. The CDR3 covers 15 residues. J gave up 2 bases and V 6 bases, and 7 bases lay outside the gene matches. Germline lookup yields CDR1 SNHLY and CDR2 FYNNEI. CDR3 bases: TGTGCCAGCAGCCCTAGGACAGGGGTAAACACTGAAGCTTTCTTT. Protein sequence: CASSPRTGVNTEAFF.

This chain links TRBV5-1 with TRBJ2-1, with 11 bases aligning to TRBD2. CDR1 is SGHRS and CDR2 is YFSETQ in the germline V gene. This CDR3 region has 21 residues. J lost 6 bases, V lost 4 bases, and 24 bases had no gene match. The CDR3 here is CASSLRPASGRTIQRGNEQFF. CDR3 DNA sequence: TGCGCCAGCAGCCTCCGCCCCGCTAGCGGGAGGACCATACAAAGGGGCAATGAGCAGTTCTTC.

The chain carries TRBV5-1 and TRBJ1-5; possibly TRBD1 for D (5 bases). The CDR3 consists of 13 residues. Germline V lookup: CDR1 SGHRS, CDR2 YFSETQ. The ends were cut back, 5 bases at V and 6 bases at J, with 12 bases in the middle. In DNA, the CDR3 is TGCGCCAGCAGTCGGGACTTAGGTCAGCCCCAGCATTTT. Translating gives CASSRDLGQPQHF. Combining the CDR3 with reference TRBV5-1 and TRBJ1-5 gives the whole variable domain KAGVTQTPRYLIKTRGQQVTLSCSPISGHRSVSWYQQTPGQGLQFLFEYFSETQRNKGNFPGRFSGRQFSNSRSEMNVSTLELGDSALYLCASSRDLGQPQHFGDGTRLSIL.

This sequence joins TRBV6-4 and TRBJ1-1; D unresolved. The CDR3 contains 13 residues. V was cut by 5 bases and J by 5 bases, with 12 bases left in between. CDR1 and CDR2 from the germline V gene are MRHNA and SNTAGT. The CDR3 DNA reads TGTGCCAGCAGTCTCGAGGGAGGTACTGAAGCTTTCTTT. This codes for CASSLEGGTEAFF.

The chain combines TRBV6-6 with TRBJ2-2; D is ambiguous. V lost 6 bases and J 0 bases, leaving 5 bases between the germline ends. Germline CDR1 is MNHNY and CDR2 is SVGAGI (reference sequence). This CDR3 is 13 amino acids long. The CDR3 sequence: CASSTPNTGELFF. In nucleotides, the CDR3 is TGTGCCAGCAGCACACCGAACACCGGGGAGCTGTTTTTT.

This chain connects TRBV5-1 to TRBJ1-1, with 7 bases fitting TRBD1. V trimming: 4 bases; J trimming: 4 bases; junction bases outside the gene matches: 7. CDR3 length: 14 residues. The germline CDR1 and CDR2 sequences are SGHRS and YFSETQ. DNA for the CDR3: TGCGCCAGCAGCATAGAGGGGGCAGGCACTGAAGCTTTCTTT. Translating gives CASSIEGAGTEAFF.

CDR3 sequence (DNA): TGTGCCAGCAGCTTAGTAGCGGGAGTGAACACTGAAGCTTTCTTT. This encodes CASSLVAGVNTEAFF. This chain joins TRBV7-2 and TRBJ1-1; D is unresolved. CDR3 length: 15 residues. Trimming left V 1 base short and J 0 bases short, with 9 bases between. The germline gives CDR1 SGHTA, CDR2 FQGNSA.

The chain carries TRBV6-6 and TRBJ1-3; D not resolved. Trimming removed 4 bases at V and 4 bases at J, with 14 bases between. The CDR3 loop spans 15 amino acids. Germline CDR1 reads MNHNY; CDR2 reads SVGAGI (reference sequence). The CDR3 reads CASSFRTREGNTIYF. The CDR3 bases are TGTGCCAGCAGTTTTCGGACGAGGGAAGGAAACACCATATATTTT.

The chain is built from TRBV19 and TRBJ1-5; TRBD1 might be the D (5 bases). Per germline, CDR1 LNHDA and CDR2 SQIVND (reference sequence). CDR3 length equals 15 residues. V was pared by 5 bases and J by 0 bases, with 11 bases between. The CDR3 loop is CASSSRQGSNQPQHF. The CDR3 DNA is TGTGCCAGTAGTTCCCGGCAGGGTAGCAATCAGCCCCAGCATTTT. Drawing the rest from reference TRBV19 and TRBJ1-5, the complete variable domain is DGGITQSPKYLFRKEGQNVTLSCEQNLNHDAMYWYRQDPGQGLRLIYYSQIVNDFQKGDIAEGYSVSREKKESFPLTVTSAQKNPTAFYLCASSSRQGSNQPQHFGDGTRLSIL.